This TCR beta chain emerged from a study of blood T cell repertoires in COVID-19. About the research overall: Some COVID-19 samples were acute and others convalescent; all came from the United States, Italy and Spain. T cells, B-cell-depleted T cells, or PBMCs provided the cDNA or gDNA that served as material.

Original analysis: Estimates of nucleated cell counts were drawn from the amplification of reference gene primers. The assay was immunoSEQ multiplex PCR, and TCRdb's table has in-frame clones only and misses some. D and trimming come from the DNA, and the V and J calls and clone size come from that table. The sample shows over 250,000 clones, approximately 85% of them seen only once. Germline V CDR1 and CDR2: MGHRA, YSYEKL. The CDR3 extends over 14 amino acids. V was shortened by 6 bases and J by 10 bases, with 16 bases between the two germline ends. The clonotype comes from a woman between 65 and 79 years old with acute or convalescent COVID-19. Sequenced sample: peripheral blood. This sequence joins TRBV4-1 and TRBJ1-6; D not resolved. CDR3 residues: CASRPLGYGSPLHF. The CDR3 DNA sequence: TGCGCCAGCAGGCCCCTGGGCTATGGATCACCCCTCCACTTT.